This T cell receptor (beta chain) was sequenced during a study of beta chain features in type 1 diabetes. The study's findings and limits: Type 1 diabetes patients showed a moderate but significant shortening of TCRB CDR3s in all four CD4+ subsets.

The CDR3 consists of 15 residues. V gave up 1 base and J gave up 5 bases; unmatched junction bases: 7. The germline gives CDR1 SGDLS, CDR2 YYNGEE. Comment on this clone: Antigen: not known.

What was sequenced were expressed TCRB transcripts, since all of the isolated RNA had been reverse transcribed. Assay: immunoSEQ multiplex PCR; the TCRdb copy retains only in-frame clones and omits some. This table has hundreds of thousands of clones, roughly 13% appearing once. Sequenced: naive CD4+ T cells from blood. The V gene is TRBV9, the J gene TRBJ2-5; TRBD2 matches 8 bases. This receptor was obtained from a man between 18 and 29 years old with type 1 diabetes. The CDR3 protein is CASSVRPAGDETQYF. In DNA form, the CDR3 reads TGTGCCAGCAGCGTACGCCCAGCGGGGGATGAGACCCAGTACTTC.